One T cell receptor (beta chain) is described in this entry. Antigen unknown. The record originates from a study of T cell responses to AZD1222 COVID-19 vaccine. In germline, CDR1 is SGDLS, CDR2 YYNGEE. This CDR3 is 12 amino acids long. Trimming shortened V by 4 bases and J by 8 bases, and 11 bases separated the two germline ends. Clones were sequenced by immunoSEQ multiplex PCR, and TCRdb holds only the in-frame ones, with some missing. Among 150,000 to 200,000 clones, roughly 92% were seen once, and the ten largest hold around 1.3%. General observations from the study: Spike-specific TCR breadth and depth grew following two AZD1222 doses.

The gene calls are TRBV9 and TRBJ2-3; weak D call: TRBD2 (5 bases). The sequence derives from an adult in good health. Sequenced material: peripheral blood, taken on day 0 of AZD1222 vaccination. CDR3 sequence (DNA): TGTGCCAGCAGCACTGGACGGGGTACGCAGTATTTT. Residues: CASSTGRGTQYF.